The next 19 T cell receptor beta chains were all read from a single sample in a study of shared clonotypes between healthy human individuals (dated by TCRdb to 2018 to 2020). The library was made by the immunoSEQ multiplex PCR assay. Drawn from immuneACCESS, this table holds only the in-frame rearrangements with V and J called that TCRdb kept. Clones are partly lost; checked studies trace under half to an unresolved V gene and leave the rest unexplained. The sample table contains some 2,500,000 clones; only one count was recorded for over 85% of them. The ten biggest clones cover roughly 0.39% of the sample. Sequencing used naive CD4+ T cells from PBMCs. This specimen's cell subset or site label, interpreted: CD45RA+ positively selected. These receptors came from a man in his late teens or twenties in good health. Some clones in this sample may be carry-over from other donors' samples.

This CDR3 is CASSTRAGVADTQYF. The CDR3 coding sequence is TGTGCCAGCAGTACCCGGGCCGGGGTGGCAGATACGCAGTATTTT. The chain combines TRBV27 with TRBJ2-3; D possibly corresponds to TRBD2 (5 bases). CDR3 size: 15 residues. In germline, CDR1 is MNHEY, CDR2 SMNVEV (reference sequence). Trimming cost V 5 bases and J 4 bases, with 16 bases left between them.

About this clone: The sample holds other DNA sequences that translate to the same CDR3. The chain employs TRBV6-5 and TRBJ1-1; D is ambiguous. Germline V gene data show CDR1 as MNHEY and CDR2 as SVGAGI. V gave up 2 bases and J gave up 8 bases, with 6 bases separating them. This CDR3 comprises 11 residues. CDR3 DNA sequence: TGTGCCAGCAGTTACGGGAACGAAGCTTTCTTT. Protein product: CASSYGNEAFF.

The rearrangement links TRBV9 to TRBJ2-7; D might be TRBD1 (6 bases). Germline V gives CDR1 SGDLS, CDR2 YYNGEE. The CDR3 runs 15 residues. V gave up 4 bases and J gave up 6 bases, with 20 bases separating them. Here the CDR3 DNA reads TGTGCCAGCAGCCCCGGGACACTGGGTAGGCGCGAGCAGTACTTC. It is translated as CASSPGTLGRREQYF.

This clone was counted between two and nine times. This sample includes further DNA sequences coding for the same CDR3. The rearrangement uses TRBV2 and TRBJ1-2; a weak D match, TRBD1 (6 bases). The CDR3 consists of 13 residues. V dropped 2 bases and J dropped 4 bases, with 8 bases sitting between them. Germline CDR1 is SNHLY and CDR2 is FYNNEI. The CDR3 protein is CASSEQGSYGYTF. CDR3 nucleotide sequence: TGTGCCAGCAGTGAACAGGGGAGCTATGGCTACACCTTC. The full variable domain, in which reference TRBV2 and TRBJ1-2 provide the parts outside the CDR3, is EPEVTQTPSHQVTQMGQEVILRCVPISNHLYFYWYRQILGQKVEFLVSFYNNEISEKSEIFDDQFSVERPDGSNFTLKIRSTKLEDSAMYFCASSEQGSYGYTFGSGTRLTVV.

The chain employs TRBV30 and TRBJ1-1, with D hard to call. V lost 5 bases and J lost 1, with 5 bases in between. This CDR3 is built from 11 residues. Germline V gives CDR1 GTSNPN, CDR2 SVGIG (reference sequence). Here the CDR3 reads CAWLENTEAFF. The CDR3 region has the DNA TGTGCCTGGCTTGAGAACACTGAAGCTTTCTTT.

J is TRBJ2-5 and V is TRBV5-1; no firm D call. Germline loops: CDR1 SGHRS, CDR2 YFSETQ. Trimming stripped 5 bases from V and 2 bases from J, with 13 bases between. This CDR3 is built from 14 residues. In DNA form, the CDR3 reads TGCGCCAGCAGACTAACGTGGGTACAAGAGACCCAGTACTTC. This codes for CASRLTWVQETQYF.

The V call is TRBV6-5, the J call TRBJ1-3; no reliable D call. Germline V gene data show CDR1 as MNHEY and CDR2 as SVGAGI. V lost 4 bases to trimming and J lost 0 bases, with 10 bases between them. This CDR3 is built from 15 residues. The CDR3 bases are TGTGCCAGCAGTTCTCGAGGTGTCTCTGGAAACACCATATATTTT. It specifies CASSSRGVSGNTIYF.

The chain uses TRBV5-8 and TRBJ1-2, with a tentative D call TRBD1 (5 bases). The V end lost 5 bases, the J end lost 8 bases, and 13 bases lay between the germline ends. The CDR3 is made up of 12 amino acids. From germline, CDR1 is SGHTS and CDR2 YDEGEE. CDR3: CASRGSWGGYTF. Here the CDR3 DNA reads TGTGCCAGCAGAGGCTCGTGGGGGGGCTACACCTTC.

CDR3 sequence reads: CASSLFSTGTRNQPQHF. CDR3 DNA: TGTGCCAGCAGTTTATTTTCGACAGGGACAAGAAATCAGCCCCAGCATTTT. This sequence joins TRBV28 and TRBJ1-5, with 7 bases that match TRBD1. CDR3 length: 17 amino acids. Unmatched junction bases numbered 10, after V lost 1 base and J lost 4 bases. Germline loops: CDR1 MDHEN, CDR2 SYDVKM.

The chain employs TRBV30 and TRBJ2-7; D may be TRBD1 (5 bases). Germline values: CDR1 GTSNPN, CDR2 SVGIG (reference sequence). Trimming pared 0 bases from V and 7 bases from J, leaving 13 bases between. The CDR3 spans 13 residues. The CDR3 is CAWSVLRAGEQYF. CDR3 in DNA: TGTGCCTGGAGTGTACTCAGGGCCGGGGAGCAGTACTTC.

V is TRBV7-2 and J is TRBJ2-3; D may be TRBD1 (6 bases). Trimming cost V 5 bases and J 13 bases, with 16 bases left between them. This CDR3 comprises 12 residues. CDR1 is SGHTA and CDR2 is FQGNSA in the germline V gene. The DNA of the CDR3 is TGTGCCAGCAGCAATCAGGGGTGGGCGGAGTATTTT. Translated, it gives CASSNQGWAEYF.

This sequence joins TRBV7-9 and TRBJ2-5; possibly TRBD2 for D (6 bases). The J call is in doubt because the DNA end fits TRBJ2-7 better. The CDR3 totals 12 residues. Looked up from germline, CDR1 is SEHNR and CDR2 is FQNEAQ (reference sequence). The DNA of the CDR3 is TGTGCCAGCAGCCATCGGGAGTACGAGCAGTACTTC. Encoded protein: CASSHREYEQYF.

The chain uses TRBV6-1 and TRBJ1-5; 10 bases map to TRBD1. The CDR3 is 21 amino acids. CDR1 is MNHNS, CDR2 SASEGT, per germline. The V and J ends lost 2 bases and 1 base, in that order; junction bases with no gene match: 17. The CDR3, as DNA: TGTGCCAGCAGTGAAAGGGGGGACAGGGGCCCGCCTGGATGGAGCAATCAGCCCCAGCATTTT. This codes for CASSERGDRGPPGWSNQPQHF.

The V and J genes are TRBV29-1 and TRBJ1-1; 8 bases are a match to TRBD1. The trim removed 2 bases at V and 4 bases at J, leaving 6 bases unmatched. Germline V gene sequence: CDR1 SQVTM, CDR2 ANQGSEA. CDR3 length: 14 residues. In DNA, the CDR3 is TGCAGCGTTGAAAAAGACAGGGGCGCCACTGAAGCTTTCTTT. Translating gives CSVEKDRGATEAFF.

The CDR3: CASSLLDGARSEQYF. The CDR3 DNA sequence: TGCGCCAGCAGCTTACTGGACGGGGCTCGATCCGAGCAGTACTTC. V usage is TRBV5-1 and J usage is TRBJ2-7; D may correspond to TRBD1 or TRBD2 (5 bases each). CDR1 and CDR2 from the germline V gene are SGHRS and YFSETQ. The length of the CDR3 is 15 residues. V gave up 2 bases and J gave up 6 bases, with 18 bases separating them.

The V gene is TRBV2, the J gene TRBJ2-2; TRBD2 agrees at 11 bases. Unmatched junction bases numbered 7, after V lost 8 bases and J lost 8 bases. Germline lookup yields CDR1 SNHLY and CDR2 FYNNEI. This CDR3 contains 14 residues. The CDR3: CASLGLAGRGELFF. CDR3 in DNA: TGTGCCAGCTTAGGACTAGCGGGCAGGGGGGAGCTGTTTTTT.

V and J are TRBV7-6 and TRBJ2-7; unclear D gene. V was cut by 5 bases and J by 0 bases, with 8 bases left in between. The CDR3 is 13 amino acids. Per the germline V gene, CDR1 is SGHVS and CDR2 is FNYEAQ. CDR3 sequence reads: CASSASHSYEQYF. Here the CDR3 DNA reads TGTGCCAGCAGCGCCTCACACTCCTACGAGCAGTACTTC.

This chain uses TRBV28 with TRBJ1-1; D is undetermined. The germline V gene has CDR1 MDHEN and CDR2 SYDVKM. V gave up 2 bases and J gave up 1 base, with 5 bases separating them. CDR3 size: 13 residues. The DNA of the CDR3 is TGTGCCAGCAGTTTAAACGGGAACACTGAAGCTTTCTTT. Its protein is CASSLNGNTEAFF.

As concerns this clone: Other DNA sequences in the same sample also yield this CDR3. This rearrangement joins TRBV28 to TRBJ2-3; 7 bases fit TRBD2. The V gene end was trimmed by 4 bases and the J gene end by 2 bases; junction bases not matched to a gene: 6. The CDR3 runs to 15 residues. Germline values: CDR1 MDHEN, CDR2 SYDVKM. The CDR3 here is CASSSAGTYTDTQYF. DNA of the CDR3: TGTGCCAGCAGTTCAGCGGGAACTTACACAGATACGCAGTATTTT.